One sample yielded the 9 T cell receptor beta chains listed below, sequenced in a study of cytomegalovirus exposure and HLA in healthy donors. Primers: 60 Vbeta forward and 13 Jbeta reverse. The data were produced by immunoSEQ multiplex PCR, yet TCRdb's version contains in-frame clones alone and is incomplete. This table has hundreds of thousands of clones, approximately 80% appearing once. The material sequenced was PBMCs. The origin of the receptors is a girl aged 2-10 years in good health and CMV-seronegative.

This clone has a single count. The chain recombines TRBV5-4 with TRBJ1-2, with D possibly TRBD1 on 6 matching bases. Between the trimmed V and J ends, which lost 6 bases and 6 bases, there was a span of 21 bases. The germline V gene has CDR1 SGHNT and CDR2 YYREEE (reference sequence). The CDR3 has 15 amino acids. This CDR3 reads CASTLDPGEGHGYTF. The CDR3 nucleotides read TGTGCCAGCACGCTCGACCCAGGGGAGGGACATGGCTACACCTTC.

The chain combines TRBV2 with TRBJ2-1, with 9 bases fitting TRBD2. This CDR3 spans 14 amino acids. The V gene end was trimmed by 8 bases and the J gene end by 6 bases; junction bases not matched to a gene: 8. Germline-derived CDR1 and CDR2 are SNHLY and FYNNEI. Here the CDR3 reads CASRGGRAVNEQFF. The CDR3 DNA is TGTGCCAGCCGGGGCGGGAGGGCCGTCAATGAGCAGTTCTTC.

This clone is a singleton in its sample. V is TRBV11-3 and J is TRBJ2-2; TRBD2 matches 7 bases. The CDR3 sequence is 16 residues long. The trim removed 5 bases at V and 1 base at J, leaving 7 bases unmatched. CDR1 SGHNT and CDR2 YENEEA come from the germline V gene. Here the CDR3 DNA reads TGTGCCAGCAGCGCAAGGGGAGGGAGGAACACCGGGGAGCTGTTTTTT. Translation gives CASSARGGRNTGELFF.

The V and J genes are TRBV7-3 and TRBJ2-1; D is unresolved. Per germline, CDR1 SGHTA and CDR2 FQGTGA. Trimming pared 6 bases from V and 8 bases from J, leaving 14 bases between. There are 13 residues in the CDR3. CDR3: CASSLYDRDEQFF. For the CDR3, the DNA is TGTGCCAGCAGTTTATACGATCGGGATGAGCAGTTCTTC.

The V call is TRBV5-4, the J call TRBJ1-1, with D perhaps TRBD1 (6 bases). The germline V gene encodes CDR1 SGHNT and CDR2 YYREEE (reference sequence). The V end was cut by 1 base, the J end by 1 base, with 14 bases between. The CDR3 spans 16 residues. The CDR3 loop reads CASSLYAKQGNTEAFF. In nucleotides, the CDR3 is TGTGCCAGCAGCTTGTACGCGAAACAGGGGAACACTGAAGCTTTCTTT.

V usage is TRBV29-1 and J usage is TRBJ1-1, with a tentative D call TRBD1 (6 bases). With 6 bases removed from V and 3 bases from J, the gap between germline ends came to 17 bases. The CDR3 totals 14 residues. Germline lookup yields CDR1 SQVTM and CDR2 ANQGSEA. Here the CDR3 DNA reads TGCAGCGTCAAGGGACGACAGGCGGACACTGAAGCTTTCTTT. Its translation is CSVKGRQADTEAFF.

The chain combines TRBV10-1 with TRBJ1-1, with 7 bases fitting TRBD1. The V and J ends lost 3 bases and 6 bases, in that order; junction bases with no gene match: 7. There are 14 residues in the CDR3. Per germline, CDR1 WNHNN and CDR2 SYGVQD (reference sequence). The CDR3 DNA reads TGCGCCAGCAGTGAAAGACAGGGAAGAGCTGAAGCTTTCTTT. Protein sequence: CASSERQGRAEAFF.

This clone was counted once. The rearrangement uses TRBV6-1 and TRBJ1-2; D is possibly TRBD1 (5 bases). The CDR3 totals 14 residues. Deletions cut 6 bases from V and 12 bases from J, with 23 bases between. Per germline, CDR1 MNHNS and CDR2 SASEGT. CDR3 bases: TGTGCCAGCAGCGGTGACAGATACCTCCCCCCCCACACCTTC. It specifies CASSGDRYLPPHTF.

This rearrangement joins TRBV27 to TRBJ2-7; 7 bases align to TRBD1. The J segment lost 13 bases and the V segment lost 0 bases, leaving 12 bases of the junction unmatched. This CDR3 region has 14 residues. The germline gives CDR1 MNHEY, CDR2 SMNVEV (reference sequence). In DNA, the CDR3 is TGTGCCAGCAGTTTATCGGGTTTTTCGGGACAGATTTACTTC. This encodes CASSLSGFSGQIYF.